This TCR beta chain was sequenced for a study of cytomegalovirus exposure and HLA in healthy donors (dated 2017 in TCRdb). For the wider study: An earlier analysis of 587 of the donors reported around 280 Gb of sequence data and 117 million unique TCR beta sequences obtained from 150 million to 200 million T cells. The study combined high-throughput TCR immunosequencing, statistical association of individual TCRs with disease status, and machine learning to predict cytomegalovirus infection status. The study aimed to test whether cataloging public T cell receptors could reveal signatures of past pathogen exposure. The T cell repertoires of around 730 subjects were profiled by immunosequencing and related to cytomegalovirus serostatus. In an earlier analysis of a few hundred of the donors, high-throughput TCR beta sequencing was used to judge whether each TCR beta V gene segment behaved as functional or pseudogenic. The number of typed donors differed by locus: about 620-630 for A, B, C, DRB1 and DQB1; approximately 530 for DQA1; over 600 for DPA1; and 450 to 480 for DPB1. Every discovery cohort repertoire had been produced on one sequencing platform. Of the 300 to 450 genotyped donors, roughly 76% were placed in the genetic ancestry cluster associated with self-reported Caucasian donors. Four or five DR-DQ haplotypes were treated as single units for association and clustering because of strong linkage in the cohort. Across 300 to 500 genotyped donors of the cohort, an average of roughly 200,000 unique TCR beta nucleotide sequences per donor were sequenced, and around 19% of those sequences were non-productive. Besides the first cohort of roughly 640 subjects, a separate validation cohort made up of over 95 different subjects was used. Both class I and class II loci were covered by HLA typing, at four-digit resolution. A later analysis re-examined previously published TCR beta repertoires from more than 600 donors and added high-resolution HLA genotyping to investigate patterns of TCR occurrence. Donor age, sex, ethnicity and CMV serostatus were compiled alongside the repertoire data. A later genetic analysis took genome-wide SNP genotypes for about three fifths of the 666 donors and used that subset as a discovery cohort. About 320 gigabases of sequencing data and around 87 million unique TCR sequences were included in an early release covering over 600 HLA-typed donors. Rather than using new phenotypic data, the later analysis identified candidate immune exposures from TCR beta sequences and from how often those sequences occurred across donors.

The cohort was made up of hundreds of healthy bone marrow donors. Cohort members were all nominally healthy when sampled, although unrecorded immune exposures were likely present. The donor tested CMV seropositive and was one of the 289 seropositive cohort members. Every donor gave a peripheral blood sample, and the peripheral blood mononuclear cells from that sample were used for TCR beta sequencing. Genomic DNA extraction from the blood cell samples was performed with the Qiagen DNeasy Blood Extraction Kit. Study-wide findings and limitations: Correlated functional status among segregating V segments might be attributable to linkage disequilibrium, but an unknown experimental factor could not be ruled out. Assigning TCR associations to individual alleles was difficult when HLA alleles, especially DR and DQ, strongly co-occurred. In the study, around 160 TCR beta chains were listed as associated with cytomegalovirus. A further reported finding was that TCR beta sequences accurately predicted the HLA-A and HLA-B alleles for most subjects in the first cohort. Specific HLA alleles were associated with 15,000 to 20,000 TCR beta sequences at a false discovery rate of 0.05 in a later analysis. A later analysis found that HLA-associated TCR beta chains were more clonally expanded and had lower generation probabilities than equally common non-associated chains. A group of highly shared sequence variants was considered likely to be a technical artifact of the sequencing pipeline. It was suggested by the authors that the approach could potentially be generalized to other disease states and immunological phenotypes. According to a later analysis, most CMV-associated TCR beta chains appeared to be HLA-restricted, and the HLA associations seemed to be driven largely by CMV exposure. In this cohort, only TCR beta chains were sequenced, and detectable features were limited by the absence of alpha or paired-chain data. Most TCR sequences were seen in very few donors, while some public TCRs were found in many individuals. Several of the top co-occurrence clusters appeared to be linked to parvovirus B19, influenza, CMV and Epstein-Barr virus, according to a later analysis. Seventeen rarely observed V segments, including chromosome 9 orphons, were excluded from the earlier analysis of 550 to 700 of the donors because counts were too low. A few of the identified cytomegalovirus-associated TCR beta chains were confirmed in vitro to be specific for cytomegalovirus antigens. CMV serostatus was the only immune exposure information available for the cohort. Presence/absence analyses assumed roughly uniform sequencing depth across donors, an assumption that may not hold. Cytomegalovirus status was reported to be diagnosed by the classifier with high specificity and sensitivity in both the original and validation cohorts. Broadly in line with IMGT annotations, most TCR beta V segments showed up in productive rearrangements about 90% or about 30% of the time in an earlier analysis of around 550 of the donors. In a later genetic analysis, fewer N-insertions in productive TCRs were reported among donors in an Asian-associated ancestry cluster than the roughly 670-donor mean. A later analysis found that TCR association rates varied across HLA loci, with DRB1 alleles showing the most associated TCRs and HLA-C alleles the fewest. V-gene and J-gene trimming of TCR beta chains was associated with a missense DCLRE1C variant in a later genetic analysis, and the association was replicated in an independent cohort. Because the 87-base-pair reads could not distinguish some IMGT-functional V segments, including TRBV6-2 and TRBV6-3, those segments were excluded. Because HLA typing was unavailable for some donors at each locus, only the typed subset was used in association tests.

A remark on this clone: What antigen it recognizes has not been identified. Per-base qualities were not stored, and no clone one base away is much larger.

V loses 4 bases, J loses 4 bases, and the germline ends lie 11 bases apart. From the cysteine up to the phenylalanine, the CDR3 has a length of 14 residues. The kept DNA is CDR3 alone, 42 bases in frame from the first base. Via the germline V gene (reference sequence), CDR1 is MNHEY and CDR2 SMNVEV. Library creation used the immunoSEQ multiplex PCR assay. A mixture of 60 forward primers for TCR Vbeta segments and 13 reverse primers for TCR Jbeta segments was used in the multiplex PCR. The CDR3 region of rearranged TCR beta genes was amplified from genomic DNA by a multiplex PCR assay. The Illumina HiSeq System was used to sequence the amplified TCR beta libraries as 87-base-pair reads. Concerning the study's data processing: A later analysis counted approximately 76 million unique TCR beta chains across the 500 to 850 repertoires, and 9 million to 14 million of these chains were shared by at least two donors. Raw reads were error-corrected and collapsed into unique sequences with a nearest-neighbor algorithm that merged closely related sequences to remove PCR and sequencing errors. To assign V, D and J gene segments, CDR3 sequences were aligned to IMGT reference sequences. For a sequence to be retained, at least a six-nucleotide match to both a V gene segment and a J gene segment was required. Rearrangements were called productive when the CDR3 lacked stop codons and stayed in frame with V and J; all others were non-productive. Following IMGT convention, CDR3 was defined as the stretch from the second conserved V-encoded cysteine up to the conserved J-encoded phenylalanine. Sequences without an unambiguous match to a single V gene segment were excluded from the earlier analysis of a few hundred of the donors. In an earlier analysis of 500 to 750 of the donors, V segments were called functional above 56.7% productive rearrangements and were called segregating when the between-donor standard deviation exceeded 5%. A statistical classification framework was built to diagnose cytomegalovirus status from the catalog of TCR beta chain sequences. A later analysis assigned V and J genes by comparing TCR nucleotide sequences with IMGT/GENE-DB human TR gene sequences. A later analysis assigned CDR3 sequences and most-parsimonious VDJ recombination scenarios with the TCRdist pipeline. In a later analysis, each TCR beta chain was defined by its CDR3 amino acid sequence together with its V-gene family, and reads lacking a unique V-gene family were excluded. As a way to deal with suspected cross-contamination and a sequencing artifact, a later analysis dropped over 550 nucleotide sequences that were highly shared and had low generation probability. For each public chain, a later analysis derived a clonal expansion index from normalized ranks of inferred template counts within each repertoire. Generation probabilities in a later analysis came from a VDJ recombination model fitted to out-of-frame rearrangements, and those results were checked against IGoR. Hypergeometric tests were used in a later analysis to score TCR-TCR, TCR-HLA and TCR-CMV co-occurrence, with a repertoire-size bias correction applied to the TCR pairs. To estimate false discovery rates, a later analysis permuted the HLA or CMV assignments 20 times. In a later analysis, co-occurring TCRs were grouped using DBSCAN, and TCRdist sequence similarity was added for clustering within HLA-allele-positive subsets. Co-occurrence clustering excluded repertoires with fewer than 30,000 or more than 120,000 public chains, plus five with anomalous nucleotide sharing. TCRdb stores this immuneACCESS table with in-frame sequences only. Part of the clones is absent; in the studies checked, under half of the shortfall reflects unresolved V genes, and no reason is known for the rest. Clone size and V and J calls were adopted from that table, with D and trimming inferred from the DNA. This sample lists approximately 95,000 clones; nearly 80% were detected once. The ten largest account for roughly 3.9% of the sample.

The chain uses TRBV27 and TRBJ2-1; TRBD1 is perhaps the D gene, given 6 matching bases. The TCR sequence derives from a middle-aged woman in good health and CMV-seropositive. The sample was PBMCs. This receptor carries the CDR3 CASSSTGQYNEQFF. The DNA sequence follows: TGTGCCAGCAGTTCAACTGGACAGTACAATGAGCAGTTCTTC.